The 8 T cell receptor beta chains in this list originate from one sample, sequenced in a study of blood T cell repertoires in COVID-19. Profiled with immunoSEQ multiplex PCR; TCRdb holds only in-frame clones, not every one. The data contain some 400,000 clones, about nine tenths of them singletons. What was sequenced was PBMCs or T cells enriched from blood (not recorded which). These TCRs come from a woman aged 25 to 39 who had recovered from COVID-19.

The V and J genes are TRBV19 and TRBJ2-6; D gene ambiguous. V dropped 7 bases and J dropped 4 bases, with 11 bases sitting between them. The CDR3 spans 14 residues. The germline V gene has CDR1 LNHDA and CDR2 SQIVND (reference sequence). DNA for the CDR3: TGTGCCAGTAAAGAAGCACCGGGGGCCAACGTCCTGACTTTC. Residues: CASKEAPGANVLTF.

This chain uses TRBV3-1 (or the pseudogene TRBV3-2) with TRBJ2-5; D uncertain. Germline V gene lookup returns CDR1 LGHDT and CDR2 YNNKEL (reference sequence). This CDR3 spans 14 amino acids. With 0 bases removed from V and 3 bases from J, the gap between germline ends came to 8 bases. The CDR3 coding sequence is TGTGCCAGCAGCCAAGATCTGTCAGAAGAGACCCAGTACTTC. Its protein is CASSQDLSEETQYF.

The chain combines TRBV27 with TRBJ2-2, with 12 bases matching TRBD2. CDR1 and CDR2 (germline): MNHEY, SMNVEV (reference sequence). Losses at the gene ends were 7 bases for V and 6 bases for J; bases not matched to a gene: 12. CDR3 length equals 17 residues. CDR3 nucleotides: TGTGCCAGCATTCCTAGCGGGAGGGCCGGACACGCCGGGGAGCTGTTTTTT. As protein: CASIPSGRAGHAGELFF.

The gene calls are TRBV25-1 and TRBJ1-6; D possibly corresponds to TRBD1 (6 bases). Between the trimmed V and J ends, which lost 7 bases and 5 bases, there was a span of 12 bases. The germline gives CDR1 MGHDK, CDR2 SYGVNS. The CDR3 has 14 residues. The CDR3 is CASKSGTNNSPLHF. The CDR3 DNA reads as TGTGCCAGCAAAAGCGGGACAAATAATTCACCCCTCCACTTT.

In this sample, this clone turned up once. V is TRBV12-5 and J is TRBJ2-2; 7 bases align to TRBD2. V gave up 3 bases and J gave up 7 bases; unmatched junction bases: 11. This CDR3 contains 16 residues. Germline loops: CDR1 LGHNT, CDR2 FRNRAP. In DNA, the CDR3 is TGTGCTAGTGGTTTTCATCCAGCGGGGATAGTCGGGGAGCTGTTTTTT. Translated: CASGFHPAGIVGELFF.

This chain connects TRBV5-1 to TRBJ1-2, with 9 bases identical to TRBD1. The V gene's germline CDR1 is SGHRS and CDR2 YFSETQ. The CDR3 is made up of 16 amino acids. The trim removed 3 bases at V and 5 bases at J, leaving 11 bases unmatched. The CDR3 region is CASSSSGTGFMYGYTF. For the CDR3, the DNA is TGCGCCAGCAGCTCCTCCGGGACAGGGTTCATGTATGGCTACACCTTC.

This rearrangement joins TRBV21-1 to TRBJ2-7; the table's D gene call, TRBD1, was not cross checked with the DNA. TRBV21-1 is an annotated pseudogene. This CDR3 has 15 residues. The CDR3 region is CASSKKTGKSYEQYF. DNA for the CDR3: TGTGCCAGCAGCAAAAAGACAGGCAAGTCCTACGAGCAGTACTTC.

The chain carries TRBV5-6 and TRBJ1-1; 11 positions agree with TRBD1. Germline CDR1 reads SGHDT; CDR2 reads YYEEEE. This CDR3 has 14 residues. J was trimmed by 5 bases and V by 5 bases; bases with no gene match: 5. CDR3 DNA: TGTGCCAGCAGAAGGACAGGGGGCGAGACTGAAGCTTTCTTT. Residues: CASRRTGGETEAFF.